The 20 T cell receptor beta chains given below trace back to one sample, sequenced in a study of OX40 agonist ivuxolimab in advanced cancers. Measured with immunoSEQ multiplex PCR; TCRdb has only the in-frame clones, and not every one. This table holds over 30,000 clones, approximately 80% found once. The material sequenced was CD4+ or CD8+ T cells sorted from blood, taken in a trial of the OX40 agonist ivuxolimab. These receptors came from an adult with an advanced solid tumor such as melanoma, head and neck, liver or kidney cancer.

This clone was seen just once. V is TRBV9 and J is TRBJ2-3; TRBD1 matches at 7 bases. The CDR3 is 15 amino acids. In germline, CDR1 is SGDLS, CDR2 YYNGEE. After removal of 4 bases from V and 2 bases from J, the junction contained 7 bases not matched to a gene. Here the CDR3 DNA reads TGTGCCAGCAGCCCGGACAGGCTAGTCACAGATACGCAGTATTTT. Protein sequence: CASSPDRLVTDTQYF.

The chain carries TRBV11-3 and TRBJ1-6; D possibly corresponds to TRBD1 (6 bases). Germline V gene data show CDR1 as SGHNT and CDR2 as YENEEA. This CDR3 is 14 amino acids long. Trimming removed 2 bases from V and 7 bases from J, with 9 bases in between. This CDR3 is CASSLKDRNSPLHF. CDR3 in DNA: TGTGCCAGCAGCTTAAAGGACAGAAATTCACCCCTCCACTTT.

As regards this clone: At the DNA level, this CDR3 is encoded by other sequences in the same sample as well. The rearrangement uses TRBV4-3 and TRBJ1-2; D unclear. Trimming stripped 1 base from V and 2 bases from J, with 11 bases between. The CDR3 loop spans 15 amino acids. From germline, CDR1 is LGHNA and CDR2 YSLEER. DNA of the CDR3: TGCGCCAGCAGCCAAGGTGGTATCACCAACTATGGCTACACCTTC. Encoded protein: CASSQGGITNYGYTF.

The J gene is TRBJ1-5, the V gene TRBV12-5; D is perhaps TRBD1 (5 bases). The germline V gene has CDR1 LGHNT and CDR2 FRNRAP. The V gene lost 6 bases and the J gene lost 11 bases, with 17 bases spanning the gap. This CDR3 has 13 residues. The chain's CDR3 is CASGPRDGLTQHF. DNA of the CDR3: TGTGCTAGTGGACCCCGGGACGGCCTGACCCAGCATTTT.

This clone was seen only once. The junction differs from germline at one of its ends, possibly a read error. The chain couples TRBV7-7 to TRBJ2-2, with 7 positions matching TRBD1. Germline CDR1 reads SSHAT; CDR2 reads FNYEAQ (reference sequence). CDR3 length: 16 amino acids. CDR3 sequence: CASSLEGGPNTGELFF. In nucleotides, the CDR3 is TGTGCTAGCAGCTTAGAAGGGGGCCCCAACACCGGGGAGCTGTTTTTT.

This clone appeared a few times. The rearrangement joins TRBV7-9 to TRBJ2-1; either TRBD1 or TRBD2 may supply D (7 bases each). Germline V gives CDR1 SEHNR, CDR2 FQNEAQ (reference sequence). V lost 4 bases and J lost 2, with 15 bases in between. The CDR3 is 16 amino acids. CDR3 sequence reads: CASSSLRGTTYNEQFF. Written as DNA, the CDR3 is TGTGCCAGCAGCTCTCTCAGGGGGACTACCTACAATGAGCAGTTCTTC.

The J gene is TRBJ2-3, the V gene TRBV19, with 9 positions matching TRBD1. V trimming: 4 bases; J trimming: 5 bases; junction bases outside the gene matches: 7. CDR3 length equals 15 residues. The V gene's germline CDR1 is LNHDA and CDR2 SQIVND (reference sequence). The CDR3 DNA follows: TGTGCCAGTAGTAACCAGGACAGGGGAGGAGATACGCAGTATTTT. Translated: CASSNQDRGGDTQYF.

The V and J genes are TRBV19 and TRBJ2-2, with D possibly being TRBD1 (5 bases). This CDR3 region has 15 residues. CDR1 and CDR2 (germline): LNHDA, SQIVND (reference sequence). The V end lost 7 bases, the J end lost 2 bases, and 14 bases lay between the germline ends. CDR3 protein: CASTPRQRNTGELFF. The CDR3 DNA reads TGTGCCAGTACCCCTAGACAGAGAAACACCGGGGAGCTGTTTTTT.

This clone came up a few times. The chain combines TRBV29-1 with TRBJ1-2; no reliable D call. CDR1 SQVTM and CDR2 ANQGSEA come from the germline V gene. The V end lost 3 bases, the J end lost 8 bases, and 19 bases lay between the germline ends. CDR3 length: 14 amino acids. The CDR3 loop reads CSVDQISGREGYTF. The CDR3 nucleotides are TGCAGCGTTGACCAGATATCTGGGAGAGAAGGCTACACCTTC.

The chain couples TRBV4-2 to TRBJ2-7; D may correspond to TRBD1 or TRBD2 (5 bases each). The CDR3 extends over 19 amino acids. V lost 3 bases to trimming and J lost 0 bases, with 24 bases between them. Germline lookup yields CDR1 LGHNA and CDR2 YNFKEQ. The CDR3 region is CASSHSGTVTSYLSYEQYF. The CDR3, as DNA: TGTGCCAGCAGCCATTCCGGGACGGTTACCTCATACCTCTCCTACGAGCAGTACTTC.

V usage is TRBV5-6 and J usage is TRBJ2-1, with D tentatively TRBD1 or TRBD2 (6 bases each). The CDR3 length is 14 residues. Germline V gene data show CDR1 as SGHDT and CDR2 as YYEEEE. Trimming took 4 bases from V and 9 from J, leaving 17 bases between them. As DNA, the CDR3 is TGTGCCAGCAGCGGGGGACACGGGGGCGGTGAGCAGTTCTTC. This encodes CASSGGHGGGEQFF.

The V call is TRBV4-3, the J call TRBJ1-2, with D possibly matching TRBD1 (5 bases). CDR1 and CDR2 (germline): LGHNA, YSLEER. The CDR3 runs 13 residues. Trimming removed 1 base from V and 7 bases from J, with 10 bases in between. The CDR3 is CASSQARDSGYTF. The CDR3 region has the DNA TGCGCCAGCAGCCAAGCCAGGGATAGTGGCTACACCTTC.

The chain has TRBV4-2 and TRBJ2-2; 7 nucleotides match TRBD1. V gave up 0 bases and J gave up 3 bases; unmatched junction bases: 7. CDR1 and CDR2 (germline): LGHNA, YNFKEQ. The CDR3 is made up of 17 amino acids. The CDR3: CASSQDLTGVDTGELFF. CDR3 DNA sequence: TGTGCCAGCAGCCAAGATCTCACAGGGGTGGACACCGGGGAGCTGTTTTTT.

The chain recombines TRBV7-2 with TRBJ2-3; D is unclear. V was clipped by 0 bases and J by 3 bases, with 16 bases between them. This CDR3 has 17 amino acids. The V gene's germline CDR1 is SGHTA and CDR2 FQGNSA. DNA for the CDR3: TGTGCCAGCAGCTTAGCGCTTGCGGCCGACATTACAGATACGCAGTATTTT. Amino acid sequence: CASSLALAADITDTQYF.

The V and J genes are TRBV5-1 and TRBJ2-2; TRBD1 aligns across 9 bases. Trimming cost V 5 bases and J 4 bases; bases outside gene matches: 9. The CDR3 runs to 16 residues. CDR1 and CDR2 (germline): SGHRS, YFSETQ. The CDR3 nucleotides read TGCGCCAGCAGAGAAATGACAGGGGGTTCCACCGGGGAGCTGTTTTTT. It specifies CASREMTGGSTGELFF.

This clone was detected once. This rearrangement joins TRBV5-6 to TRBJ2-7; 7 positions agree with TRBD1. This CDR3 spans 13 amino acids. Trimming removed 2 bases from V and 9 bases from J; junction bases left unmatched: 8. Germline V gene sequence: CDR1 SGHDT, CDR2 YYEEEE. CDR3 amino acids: CASSFSRTGRQYF. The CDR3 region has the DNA TGTGCCAGCAGCTTTTCGAGGACAGGCAGGCAGTACTTC.

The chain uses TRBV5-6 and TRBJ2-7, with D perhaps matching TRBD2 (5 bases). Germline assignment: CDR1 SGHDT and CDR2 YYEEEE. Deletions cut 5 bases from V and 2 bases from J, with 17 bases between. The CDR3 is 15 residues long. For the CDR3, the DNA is TGTGCCAGCAGTACAGCACGGGGTCTAACCTACGAGCAGTACTTC. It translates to CASSTARGLTYEQYF.

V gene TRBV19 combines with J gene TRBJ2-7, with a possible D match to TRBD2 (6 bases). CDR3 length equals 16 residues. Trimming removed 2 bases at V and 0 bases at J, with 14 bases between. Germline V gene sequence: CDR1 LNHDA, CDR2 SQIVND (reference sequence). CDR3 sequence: CASSISWGVDSYEQYF. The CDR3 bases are TGTGCCAGTAGTATATCCTGGGGGGTGGACTCCTACGAGCAGTACTTC.

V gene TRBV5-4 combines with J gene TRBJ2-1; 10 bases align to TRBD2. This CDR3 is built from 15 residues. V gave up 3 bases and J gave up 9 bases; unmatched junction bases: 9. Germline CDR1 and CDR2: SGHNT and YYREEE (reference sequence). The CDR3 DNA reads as TGTGCCAGCAGCTCCCAGCGGGGGGGCCCAGGTGAGCAGTTCTTC. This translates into CASSSQRGGPGEQFF.

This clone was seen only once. The chain's CDR3 is CASSVKIGDTIYF. The CDR3 DNA reads as TGTGCCAGCAGTGTTAAGATTGGTGACACCATATATTTT. The chain recombines TRBV6-1 with TRBJ1-3; no clear D. The length of the CDR3 is 13 residues. The germline V gene encodes CDR1 MNHNS and CDR2 SASEGT. The germline V and J ends were trimmed by 4 bases and 8 bases, with 12 bases remaining between them.